Below, 8 T cell receptor beta chains from the same sample are listed, as sequenced in a study of cytomegalovirus exposure and HLA in healthy donors. Primers for the PCR totalled 60 Vbeta and 13 Jbeta. Data came from immunoSEQ multiplex PCR; TCRdb stores just in-frame clones and leaves some out. The table lists 100,000 or so clones, around three quarters of them singletons. Sequencing was done on a sample of PBMCs. Every receptor here comes from a man aged 35 to 55 in good health and CMV-seronegative.

The chain links TRBV6-5 to TRBJ1-2, with a tentative D call TRBD1 (5 bases). The CDR3 is made up of 15 amino acids. Germline V gene lookup returns CDR1 MNHEY and CDR2 SVGAGI. The ends were cut back, 4 bases at V and 8 bases at J, with 20 bases in the middle. The CDR3: CASSLTSTLWGGYTF. In DNA form, the CDR3 reads TGTGCCAGCAGTTTAACTTCGACACTCTGGGGCGGCTACACCTTC.

This chain connects TRBV5-6 to TRBJ2-1; 9 nucleotides line up with TRBD2. Germline V gene sequence: CDR1 SGHDT, CDR2 YYEEEE. The V gene end was trimmed by 4 bases and the J gene end by 13 bases; junction bases not matched to a gene: 15. CDR3 length: 15 residues. The CDR3 reads CASSPRGSSGGVQFF. In DNA, the CDR3 is TGTGCCAGCAGCCCCCGGGGGAGTAGCGGGGGAGTTCAGTTCTTC.

This clone was found a few times. This rearrangement joins TRBV6-1 to TRBJ2-7, with D maybe TRBD1 (6 bases). Trimming took 6 bases from V and 0 from J, leaving 15 bases between them. The CDR3 is 15 residues long. The V gene's germline CDR1 is MNHNS and CDR2 SASEGT. The CDR3 nucleotides read TGTGCCAGCAGCGTAGACAGGCAAAGCTCCTACGAGCAGTACTTC. This codes for CASSVDRQSSYEQYF.

The chain is built from TRBV18 and TRBJ1-1, with D maybe TRBD1 (5 bases). The V gene lost 3 bases and the J gene lost 0 bases, with 8 bases spanning the gap. Germline V gives CDR1 KGHSH, CDR2 LQKENI. This CDR3 region has 14 residues. The CDR3 loop is CASSPGQMNTEAFF. DNA of the CDR3: TGTGCCAGCTCACCCGGACAAATGAACACTGAAGCTTTCTTT.

The chain links TRBV5-1 to TRBJ1-1; D not resolved. CDR3 length: 13 residues. Germline V lookup: CDR1 SGHRS, CDR2 YFSETQ. Trimming took off 2 bases at V and 6 bases at J, with 11 bases between the two ends. The CDR3 sequence: CASSLRNYAEAFF. DNA of the CDR3: TGCGCCAGCAGCTTACGTAACTATGCTGAAGCTTTCTTT.

The chain joins TRBV7-9 to TRBJ2-7, with 9 bases identical to TRBD1. The CDR3 spans 13 residues. CDR1 is SEHNR and CDR2 is FQNEAQ in the germline V gene (reference sequence). This CDR3 reads CSSSPGQGYEQYV. CDR3 DNA: TGTTCCAGCAGCCCGGGACAGGGTTACGAGCAGTACGTC.

This clone was detected a few times. The J gene is TRBJ1-2, the V gene TRBV5-6; 8 bases agree with TRBD1. V was clipped by 2 bases and J by 4 bases; unmatched bases: 7. Looked up from germline, CDR1 is SGHDT and CDR2 is YYEEEE. The CDR3 is made up of 15 amino acids. The CDR3 region has the DNA TGTGCCAGCAGCTTCTTTTCGGGACAGGTCTATGGCTACACCTTC. This translates into CASSFFSGQVYGYTF.

The chain is built from TRBV4-1 and TRBJ2-7; 9 bases agree with TRBD2. Germline CDR1 reads MGHRA; CDR2 reads YSYEKL. After removal of 0 bases from V and 5 bases from J, the junction contained 5 bases not matched to a gene. There are 15 residues in the CDR3. CDR3 sequence reads: CASSQDRGGAHEQYF. Written as DNA, the CDR3 is TGCGCCAGCAGCCAAGATCGCGGGGGGGCTCACGAGCAGTACTTC.